A single sample gave rise to the 14 T cell receptor beta chains below, sequenced in a study of blood T cells in healthy people across ages. The use of a sample-barcoded 5' primer and a J-beta primer mix characterized a second PCR of about 7 to 12 cycles. From the 5' RACE reads, TCRdb called clonotypes with MiXCR, one entry per CDR3 protein. The data contain about 570,000 distinct CDR3 sequences, 25% to 30% of them singletons. The sequenced sample consisted of blood. The receptor set was obtained from a woman aged 70-85 years in good health.

This clonotype was counted between two and nine times. A read error may produce the germline difference seen at one junction end. This chain uses TRBV5-1 with TRBJ2-1; weak D call: TRBD1 (5 bases). The CDR3 is made up of 12 amino acids. Germline lookup yields CDR1 SGHRS and CDR2 YFSETQ. CDR3 bases: TGTGCCAGCAGTCGCCAGGGAAATGAGCAGTTCTTC. Translation: CASSRQGNEQFF.

Concerning this clonotype itself: Possible read error: a much larger clone is one base away. The CDR3, as DNA: TGCGCCAGCGGTGGTGGGGCTACAGATACGCAGTATTTT. Residues: CASGGGATDTQYF. The J gene is TRBJ2-3, the V gene TRBV5-1; tentative D call: TRBD1 (5 bases). The CDR3 is made up of 13 amino acids. V was pared by 7 bases and J by 3 bases, with 12 bases between. In germline, CDR1 is SGHRS, CDR2 YFSETQ.

This chain connects TRBV7-2 to TRBJ1-1, with 10 bases lining up with TRBD1. There are 16 residues in the CDR3. Germline V CDR1 and CDR2: SGHTA, FQGNSA. V was pared by 6 bases and J by 3 bases, with 10 bases of the junction left unmatched. CDR3 protein: CASRLRQGAQDTEAFF. CDR3 bases: TGTGCCAGCAGACTTCGACAGGGGGCTCAGGACACTGAAGCTTTCTTT.

The rearrangement uses TRBV27 and TRBJ1-6; D is undetermined. This CDR3 has 16 residues. From germline, CDR1 is MNHEY and CDR2 SMNVEV (reference sequence). V lost 5 bases and J 0 bases, leaving 11 bases between the germline ends. CDR3 protein: CASSLYRGSYNSPLHF. The DNA for the CDR3 is TGTGCCAGCAGTCTGTACAGAGGCTCCTATAATTCACCCCTCCACTTT.

The sample holds a few counts of this clonotype. CDR3 amino acids: CASSLESGMNTEAFF. Written as DNA, the CDR3 is TGTGCCAGCAGCTTAGAAAGTGGAATGAACACTGAAGCTTTCTTT. The J gene is TRBJ1-1, the V gene TRBV7-9; D unresolved. Trimming stripped 1 base from V and 0 bases from J, with 9 bases between. CDR3 size: 15 residues. Per the germline V gene, CDR1 is SEHNR and CDR2 is FQNEAQ (reference sequence).

The CDR3 sequence is CASSSEGIGNTEAFF. The CDR3 DNA sequence: TGTGCCAGCAGCTCAGAGGGCATCGGGAACACTGAAGCTTTCTTT. The chain employs TRBV7-3 and TRBJ1-1; no clear D. Per germline, CDR1 SGHTA and CDR2 FQGTGA. V lost 4 bases and J lost 1, with 13 bases in between. This CDR3 spans 15 amino acids. Full variable domain (rest looked up from reference TRBV7-3 and TRBJ1-1): GAGVSQTPSNKVTEKGKYVELRCDPISGHTALYWYRQSLGQGPEFLIYFQGTGAADDSGLPNDRFFAVRPEGSVSTLKIQRTERGDSAVYLCASSSEGIGNTEAFFGQGTRLTVV.

This clonotype came up a few times. The chain recombines TRBV9 with TRBJ2-7, with 11 positions matching TRBD2. There are 14 residues in the CDR3. J lost 6 bases, V lost 2 bases, and 4 bases had no gene match. Germline V CDR1 and CDR2: SGDLS, YYNGEE. The CDR3 region has the DNA TGTGCCAGCAGCGTGGGACTAGCGGATTCCGAGCAGTACTTC. Translation gives CASSVGLADSEQYF.

This clonotype was found a few times. V usage is TRBV29-1 and J usage is TRBJ1-2; possible D gene TRBD1, 6 bases. CDR1 SQVTM and CDR2 ANQGSEA come from the germline V gene. The length of the CDR3 is 14 residues. The germline V and J ends were trimmed by 4 bases and 7 bases, with 19 bases remaining between them. The CDR3 nucleotides read TGCAGCGTTGTACCAGGGGAAAGGTTAGCTGGCTACACCTTC. It yields the protein CSVVPGERLAGYTF.

The chain has TRBV7-9 and TRBJ2-1; no clear D gene. V lost 1 base to trimming and J lost 1 base, with 11 bases between them. Germline CDR1 and CDR2: SEHNR and FQNEAQ (reference sequence). The CDR3 sequence is 16 residues long. The CDR3 region has the DNA TGTGCCAGCAGCTTAGGTAGTGAGGCATCCTACAATGAGCAGTTCTTC. Translation gives CASSLGSEASYNEQFF.

The CDR3 DNA follows: TGCAGCGCCGAAGGACAGAGGAACACTGAAGCTTTCTTT. Its protein product is CSAEGQRNTEAFF. V gene TRBV29-1 combines with J gene TRBJ1-1; tentative D call: TRBD1 (6 bases). From germline, CDR1 is SQVTM and CDR2 ANQGSEA. The CDR3 has 13 residues. V was clipped by 7 bases and J by 1 base, with 13 bases between them.

This clonotype appeared a few times. The V call is TRBV7-8, the J call TRBJ1-2; D may be TRBD1 (6 bases). The ends were cut back, 5 bases at V and 5 bases at J, with 24 bases in the middle. Germline V gene data show CDR1 as SGHVS and CDR2 as FQNEAQ. The CDR3 totals 17 residues. The CDR3 coding sequence is TGTGCCAGCAGCCCGAGGGGGTGGCAGGGGAGAAAATATGGCTACACCTTC. It yields the protein CASSPRGWQGRKYGYTF.

CDR3 region: CASSDRVTNTGELFF. The CDR3 region has the DNA TGTGCCAGCAGTGACAGGGTTACGAACACCGGGGAGCTGTTTTTT. This sequence joins TRBV7-2 and TRBJ2-2; 7 bases align to TRBD1. The CDR3 covers 15 residues. Per germline, CDR1 SGHTA and CDR2 FQGNSA. J lost 0 bases, V lost 6 bases, and 4 bases had no gene match.

The V call is TRBV5-1, the J call TRBJ1-4; the D is unclear. From germline, CDR1 is SGHRS and CDR2 YFSETQ. The ends were cut back, 0 bases at V and 8 bases at J, with 11 bases in the middle. The CDR3 is made up of 14 amino acids. This CDR3 is CASSLAGREEKLFF. The CDR3, as DNA: TGCGCCAGCAGCTTGGCCGGGCGGGAGGAAAAACTGTTTTTT.

This clonotype came up many times. The CDR3 spells CASSASGLYNEKLFF. DNA for the CDR3: TGTGCCAGCAGCGCGAGCGGACTGTATAATGAAAAACTGTTTTTT. The chain recombines TRBV11-2 with TRBJ1-4; D remains unclear. V gave up 5 bases and J gave up 4 bases, with 14 bases separating them. Germline V CDR1 and CDR2: SGHAT, FQNNGV. The CDR3 extends over 15 amino acids.